The 15 T cell receptor beta chains below all came from one sample that was sequenced in a study of T cells in Graves' hyperthyroidism and ophthalmopathy. RNA transcripts served as the template for amplifying TCR beta CDR3 regions. The TCR CDR3 was amplified in a first-round RT-PCR using the HTBI primer set. TCRdb used MiXCR to reprocess the multiplex PCR reads, holding one entry per CDR3 protein. This repertoire shows under 300,000 distinct CDR3 sequences, roughly 13% found once; its top ten account for under 8%. The material sequenced was blood. The origin of the receptors is a woman between 40 and 50 years old with Graves' hyperthyroidism.

The gene calls are TRBV7-3 and TRBJ2-3, with D maybe TRBD2 (6 bases). The length of the CDR3 is 15 residues. Trimming removed 1 base from V and 4 bases from J, with 12 bases in between. Germline V gene sequence: CDR1 SGHTA, CDR2 FQGTGA. CDR3 protein: CASSLSGGIADTQYF. The CDR3 DNA follows: TGTGCCAGCAGCTTAAGTGGGGGGATCGCAGATACGCAGTATTTT.

This clonotype was seen repeatedly, ten times or more. DNA for the CDR3: TGTGCCATCAGTGCGACAGGGGGCCAGGAGACCCAGTACTTC. Its protein product is CAISATGGQETQYF. The chain uses TRBV10-3 and TRBJ2-5, with TRBD1 matching over 10 bases. Germline trimming cut 4 bases from V and 5 bases from J; bases unmatched to any gene: 4. The CDR3 consists of 14 residues. CDR1 is ENHRY, CDR2 SYGVKD, per germline.

This chain uses TRBV20-1 with TRBJ2-7; 8 bases match TRBD1. The CDR3 is made up of 15 amino acids. V gave up 7 bases and J gave up 1 base; unmatched junction bases: 12. Germline values: CDR1 DFQATT, CDR2 SNEGSKA (reference sequence). CDR3 protein: CSGYPGQGGSYEQYF. The CDR3 DNA follows: TGCAGTGGATATCCCGGACAGGGTGGGTCCTACGAGCAGTACTTC.

This clonotype was seen ten or more times. The chain joins TRBV28 to TRBJ2-7, with a tentative D call TRBD1 (5 bases). CDR3 size: 14 residues. The germline V gene encodes CDR1 MDHEN and CDR2 SYDVKM. Trimming pared 2 bases from V and 2 bases from J, leaving 10 bases between. The CDR3 region has the DNA TGTGCCAGCAGTTTAGTGACAGCCACCTACGAGCAGTACTTC. This translates into CASSLVTATYEQYF.

This clonotype was recorded many times. The chain carries TRBV12-3 or TRBV12-4 and TRBJ1-4, with TRBD1 matching over 7 bases. The CDR3 is made up of 15 amino acids. The J segment lost 8 bases and the V segment lost 5 bases, leaving 11 bases of the junction unmatched. The CDR3 DNA reads as TGTGCCAGCAGTGGCCCCGACAGGGCGTTCGAAAAACTGTTTTTT. Protein sequence: CASSGPDRAFEKLFF.

This clonotype was seen many times. The chain carries TRBV28 and TRBJ1-4; D is ambiguous. The CDR3 is 13 amino acids. V lost 2 bases to trimming and J lost 5 bases, with 6 bases between them. Germline CDR1 and CDR2: MDHEN and SYDVKM. CDR3 bases: TGTGCCAGCAGTTTAGCGGACAATGAAAAACTGTTTTTT. Its protein product is CASSLADNEKLFF. Based on the CDR3 plus reference TRBV28 and TRBJ1-4, the full variable domain is DVKVTQSSRYLVKRTGEKVFLECVQDMDHENMFWYRQDPGLGLRLIYFSYDVKMKEKGDIPEGYSVSREKKERFSLILESASTNQTSMYLCASSLADNEKLFFGSGTQLSVL.

This clonotype was seen at least ten times. This sequence joins TRBV6-1 and TRBJ2-1; a weak D match, TRBD1 (6 bases). V was trimmed by 8 bases and J by 7 bases, leaving 21 bases between them. This CDR3 has 15 residues. CDR1 is MNHNS, CDR2 SASEGT, per germline. The CDR3 protein is CASGGGGRIKNEQFF. In DNA form, the CDR3 reads TGTGCCAGCGGTGGGGGCGGGCGAATCAAAAATGAGCAGTTCTTC.

In this sample, this clonotype turned up many times. The chain is built from TRBV10-2 and TRBJ2-7; tentatively, D is TRBD1 or TRBD2 (5 bases each). Trimming shortened V by 7 bases and J by 2 bases, and 15 bases separated the two germline ends. The CDR3 totals 14 residues. CDR1 WSHSY and CDR2 SAAADI come from the germline V gene. The CDR3 loop is CASTGTGLTYEQYF. The DNA for the CDR3 is TGCGCCAGCACAGGGACGGGTCTTACCTACGAGCAGTACTTC.

The chain is built from TRBV19 and TRBJ2-3; no clear D gene. The CDR3 is made up of 13 amino acids. CDR1 and CDR2 (germline): LNHDA, SQIVND (reference sequence). V was cut by 5 bases and J by 2 bases, with 8 bases left in between. CDR3 in amino acids: CASSVQNTDTQYF. The CDR3 coding sequence is TGTGCCAGTAGTGTCCAGAACACAGATACGCAGTATTTT.

Ten or more counts support this clonotype. The V gene is TRBV12-3 or TRBV12-4, the J gene TRBJ2-7, with D uncertain. There are 16 residues in the CDR3. V was cut by 5 bases and J by 0 bases, with 17 bases left in between. CDR3 nucleotides: TGTGCCAGCAGTCCCTCCCCGGGCCTCGGCTCCTACGAGCAGTACTTC. This gives the protein CASSPSPGLGSYEQYF.

This clonotype was counted ten times or more. The J gene is TRBJ1-1, the V gene TRBV12-3 or TRBV12-4, with D hard to call. The CDR3 totals 15 residues. The V gene lost 6 bases and the J gene lost 4 bases, with 18 bases spanning the gap. The CDR3 region is CASSHPSGPITEAFF. The CDR3 nucleotides read TGTGCCAGCAGCCACCCCTCGGGCCCTATCACTGAAGCTTTCTTT.

This clonotype was observed at least ten times. The chain combines TRBV20-1 with TRBJ2-1; TRBD2 is a possible D gene (5 bases). The CDR3 is 15 amino acids. V gave up 4 bases and J gave up 0 bases, with 13 bases separating them. The V gene's germline CDR1 is DFQATT and CDR2 SNEGSKA (reference sequence). In DNA, the CDR3 is TGCAGTGCTATCCGGACTGAAAGCTCCTACAATGAGCAGTTCTTC. This encodes CSAIRTESSYNEQFF.

This clonotype was seen repeatedly, ten times or more. The V call is TRBV6-1, the J call TRBJ2-1, with 11 bases aligning to TRBD2. CDR1 is MNHNS, CDR2 SASEGT, per germline. The CDR3 runs 18 residues. The V gene end was trimmed by 2 bases and the J gene end by 4 bases; junction bases not matched to a gene: 10. CDR3: CASSEPGGSSGRYNEQFF. The CDR3 coding sequence is TGTGCCAGCAGTGAACCGGGTGGGTCTAGCGGGAGGTACAATGAGCAGTTCTTC.

There are many counts of this clonotype. V and J are TRBV19 and TRBJ2-3; maybe TRBD2 (6 bases). V was trimmed by 6 bases and J by 0 bases, leaving 7 bases between them. This CDR3 is 13 amino acids long. CDR1 is LNHDA and CDR2 is SQIVND in the germline V gene (reference sequence). The CDR3 region is CASRGTSTDTQYF. Written as DNA, the CDR3 is TGTGCCAGTAGAGGGACTAGCACAGATACGCAGTATTTT.

This clonotype turned up a few times. The V call is TRBV9, the J call TRBJ1-1, with D tentatively TRBD1 (5 bases). Germline V gene lookup returns CDR1 SGDLS and CDR2 YYNGEE. The V end was cut by 4 bases, the J end by 0 bases, with 13 bases between. The CDR3 is 15 residues long. The CDR3 loop reads CASSSQGVVNTEAFF. The CDR3 DNA reads TGTGCCAGCAGCTCCCAAGGGGTCGTGAACACTGAAGCTTTCTTT.